This TCR beta chain originates from a study of OX40 agonist ivuxolimab in advanced cancers. Overall study context: The treatment was a fully human IgG2 OX40 agonist, ivuxolimab.

Clones were sequenced by immunoSEQ multiplex PCR, and TCRdb holds only the in-frame ones, with some missing. The sample shows 50,000 or so clones, roughly nine tenths of them seen only once. Germline CDR1 GTSNPN, CDR2 SVGIG (reference sequence). This CDR3 is built from 17 residues. Germline trimming cut 0 bases from V and 3 bases from J; bases unmatched to any gene: 10. Study-wide points: Average numbers of expanded clones were greater in CD8+ T cells than in CD4+.

Concerning this clone: Its antigen is as yet unknown.

The chain carries TRBV30 and TRBJ2-7, with 11 bases matching TRBD2. The sequencing used CD4+ or CD8+ T cells sorted from blood, collected in a trial of the OX40 agonist ivuxolimab. The origin of this receptor is an adult with an advanced solid tumor such as melanoma, head and neck, liver or kidney cancer. The CDR3 DNA sequence: TGTGCCTGGAGTGTACAATTGTCGGGACTAGCGGTCTACGAGCAGTACTTC. This codes for CAWSVQLSGLAVYEQYF.